One and the same sample provided the 26 T cell receptor beta chains below, sequenced in a study of T-cell reconstitution after alpha-beta-depleted transplantation in children. A library of TCRbeta sequences, prepared with unique molecular identifiers, was generated. TCRdb recomputed calls from the PCR reads with MiXCR, one row per CDR3 protein. The sample shows some 500,000 distinct CDR3 sequences, 15% to 20% of them seen only once. The sequencing here drew on PBMCs from the stem cell graft donor, taken from the stem cell graft. The source of these receptors is a human donor who donated a stem cell graft to a child with acute lymphoblastic leukemia.

The chain has TRBV4-1 and TRBJ2-1, with D maybe TRBD2 (5 bases). Trimming shortened V by 2 bases and J by 7 bases, and 9 bases separated the two germline ends. Germline V gene sequence: CDR1 MGHRA, CDR2 YSYEKL. CDR3 size: 13 residues. CDR3 sequence reads: CASSQKGGNEQFF. The CDR3 DNA reads TGCGCCAGCAGCCAAAAAGGCGGGAATGAGCAGTTCTTC.

This clonotype was observed a few times. V and J are TRBV27 and TRBJ2-7; TRBD1 agrees at 11 bases. V shed 5 bases, J shed 3 bases, and the junction held 3 bases outside the gene matches. Per germline, CDR1 MNHEY and CDR2 SMNVEV (reference sequence). The CDR3 totals 14 residues. This CDR3 reads CASSAGQGVYEQYF. The CDR3 DNA reads as TGTGCCAGCAGTGCGGGACAGGGGGTCTACGAGCAGTACTTC.

This chain joins TRBV5-1 and TRBJ1-1; no definite D call. The germline V gene encodes CDR1 SGHRS and CDR2 YFSETQ. V shed 3 bases and J shed 1 base, with 19 bases lying between them. The CDR3 consists of 17 residues. CDR3 nucleotide sequence: TGCGCCAGCAGCTCTACACCCTGGACGGTAGAGAACACTGAAGCTTTCTTT. The encoded protein is CASSSTPWTVENTEAFF.

The CDR3 sequence: CASSSQGRETQYF. CDR3 coding DNA: TGCGCCAGCAGCTCACAGGGGCGAGAGACCCAGTACTTC. The rearrangement joins TRBV5-1 to TRBJ2-5; 7 nucleotides line up with TRBD1. J lost 4 bases, V lost 3 bases, and 3 bases had no gene match. The CDR3 loop spans 13 amino acids. The V gene's germline CDR1 is SGHRS and CDR2 YFSETQ. Combining the CDR3 with reference TRBV5-1 and TRBJ2-5 gives the whole variable domain KAGVTQTPRYLIKTRGQQVTLSCSPISGHRSVSWYQQTPGQGLQFLFEYFSETQRNKGNFPGRFSGRQFSNSRSEMNVSTLELGDSALYLCASSSQGRETQYFGPGTRLLVL.

V gene TRBV4-1 combines with J gene TRBJ2-3; the match to TRBD1 covers 7 bases. V was pared by 3 bases and J by 4 bases, with 7 bases of the junction left unmatched. Germline assignment: CDR1 MGHRA and CDR2 YSYEKL. The CDR3 loop spans 15 amino acids. DNA for the CDR3: TGCGCCAGCAGCCAGAGAGGACAGGCCGCAGATACGCAGTATTTT. As protein: CASSQRGQAADTQYF.

This clonotype has only a few counts. J is TRBJ1-3 and V is TRBV29-1; no definite D call. Between the trimmed V and J ends, which lost 5 bases and 0 bases, there was a span of 14 bases. Germline assignment: CDR1 SQVTM and CDR2 ANQGSEA. This CDR3 has 15 amino acids. The CDR3 sequence: CSVRAQANSGNTIYF. CDR3 in DNA: TGCAGCGTTAGGGCGCAGGCAAACTCTGGAAACACCATATATTTT. Drawing the rest from reference TRBV29-1 and TRBJ1-3, the complete variable domain is SAVISQKPSRDICQRGTSLTIQCQVDSQVTMMFWYRQQPGQSLTLIATANQGSEATYESGFVIDKFPISRPNLTFSTLTVSNMSPEDSSIYLCSVRAQANSGNTIYFGEGSWLTVV.

There are a few counts of this clonotype. The chain has TRBV11-2 and TRBJ2-4, with 7 bases matching TRBD2. The ends lost 2 bases at V and 8 bases at J; junction bases unmatched: 9. Germline CDR1 is SGHAT and CDR2 is FQNNGV. This CDR3 has 15 residues. This chain's CDR3 is CASSLFGGSSDIQYF. The CDR3 DNA reads TGTGCCAGCAGCTTATTTGGCGGGAGTAGTGACATTCAGTACTTC.

The chain has TRBV5-1 and TRBJ1-4; no clear D gene. V gave up 0 bases and J gave up 7 bases, with 7 bases separating them. CDR1 and CDR2 from the germline V gene are SGHRS and YFSETQ. The CDR3 extends over 13 amino acids. CDR3 DNA: TGCGCCAGCAGCTTGGATAGTGGTGAAAAACTGTTTTTT. This sequence encodes CASSLDSGEKLFF.

The CDR3 region has the DNA TGTGCCAGCAGTTCGCTCAGGGTTGTGAACACTGAAGCTTTCTTT. It is translated as CASSSLRVVNTEAFF. The chain combines TRBV27 with TRBJ1-1; D is possibly TRBD1 (5 bases). Trimming pared 4 bases from V and 0 bases from J, leaving 12 bases between. This CDR3 spans 15 amino acids. The germline CDR1 and CDR2 sequences are MNHEY and SMNVEV (reference sequence).

This clonotype was counted between two and nine times. The V and J genes are TRBV9 and TRBJ1-1; a possible D gene is TRBD1 (6 bases). Looked up from germline, CDR1 is SGDLS and CDR2 is YYNGEE. CDR3 size: 16 residues. With 0 bases removed from V and 0 bases from J, the gap between germline ends came to 12 bases. The CDR3, as DNA: TGTGCCAGCAGCGTAGGGGTGGGGGCGCTGAACACTGAAGCTTTCTTT. It is translated as CASSVGVGALNTEAFF.

The table lists this clonotype with a few counts. The V gene is TRBV11-2, the J gene TRBJ1-2; D is possibly TRBD1 (5 bases). In germline, CDR1 is SGHAT, CDR2 FQNNGV. V was shortened by 5 bases and J by 2 bases, with 15 bases between the two germline ends. CDR3 length: 15 residues. For the CDR3, the DNA is TGTGCCAGCAGCCAGGGACGGATCAGAAACTATGGCTACACCTTC. As protein: CASSQGRIRNYGYTF.

In its sample, this clonotype was seen many times. The chain has TRBV12-3 or TRBV12-4 and TRBJ1-1; no reliable D call. There are 12 residues in the CDR3. V shed 4 bases and J shed 0 bases, with 3 bases lying between them. CDR3 protein: CASSYLNTEAFF. The CDR3 DNA is TGTGCCAGCAGTTATTTGAACACTGAAGCTTTCTTT.

Concerning this clonotype: This may come from a read error, since a much larger clone is one base off. This chain uses TRBV5-1 with TRBJ2-7, with 7 bases identical to TRBD2. The length of the CDR3 is 15 residues. The germline V gene encodes CDR1 SGHRS and CDR2 YFSETQ. The CDR3 region has the DNA TGCGCCAGCAGCTTCAGTGCTAGCGGTACCTACCAGCAGTACTTC. It encodes CASSFSASGTYQQYF.

This clonotype came up a few times. V usage is TRBV5-1 and J usage is TRBJ2-2; TRBD2 is a possible D gene (6 bases). Per the germline V gene, CDR1 is SGHRS and CDR2 is YFSETQ. The CDR3 runs 15 residues. With 4 bases removed from V and 4 bases from J, the gap between germline ends came to 14 bases. As DNA, the CDR3 is TGCGCCAGCAGCCTAGCGCCCCCGGTCACCGGGGAGCTGTTTTTT. Encoded protein: CASSLAPPVTGELFF.

V usage is TRBV15 and J usage is TRBJ2-1; the D gene is possibly TRBD2 (5 bases). CDR1 LNHNV and CDR2 YYDKDF come from the germline V gene (reference sequence). The CDR3 is made up of 18 amino acids. V lost 1 base and J lost 1, with 17 bases in between. The CDR3 is CATSRVVGEPTSYNEQFF. CDR3 nucleotide sequence: TGTGCCACCAGCAGAGTTGTGGGAGAGCCGACTTCCTACAATGAGCAGTTCTTC. Full variable domain (remainder filled in from reference TRBV15 and TRBJ2-1): DAMVIQNPRYQVTQFGKPVTLSCSQTLNHNVMYWYQQKSSQAPKLLFHYYDKDFNNEADTPDNFQSRRPNTSFCFLDIRSPGLGDTAMYLCATSRVVGEPTSYNEQFFGPGTRLTVL.

With regard to this clonotype: The conserved closing phenylalanine or tryptophan is absent in this CDR3, likely reflecting a read error. V is TRBV28 and J is TRBJ2-7; TRBD1 is a possible D gene (5 bases). V was clipped by 6 bases and J by 2 bases, with 14 bases between them. The CDR3 sequence is 14 residues long. The germline V gene has CDR1 MDHEN and CDR2 SYDVKM. The CDR3, as DNA: TGTGCCAGCAGCCTAAACCCCAGGGCCTACGAGCAGTACCTC. It is translated as CASSLNPRAYEQYL.

CDR3 DNA: TGTGCAAGTCGCCTATCCCATGGGGAGCTTGAGGGGAAGGAGACCCAGTACTTC. Translated, it gives CASRLSHGELEGKETQYF. The chain is built from TRBV12-2 and TRBJ2-5; the table's D call, TRBD1, was not checked against the DNA. TRBV12-2 is described as a pseudogene. The CDR3 covers 18 residues.

This clonotype was detected only a few times. V and J are TRBV4-1 and TRBJ2-7, with a tentative D call TRBD1 (6 bases). V dropped 2 bases and J dropped 5 bases, with 13 bases sitting between them. CDR1 is MGHRA and CDR2 is YSYEKL in the germline V gene. This CDR3 has 14 amino acids. The CDR3 DNA sequence: TGCGCCAGCAGCCAATTTAGGGGGTTCGACGAGCAGTACTTC. It translates to CASSQFRGFDEQYF.

This clonotype was seen more than once but under ten times. The chain's CDR3 is CASSFSGQGGNEQFF. CDR3 DNA: TGTGCCAGCAGTTTTTCCGGCCAGGGCGGCAATGAGCAGTTCTTC. The chain joins TRBV28 to TRBJ2-1; maybe TRBD1 (5 bases). The CDR3 covers 15 residues. Germline CDR1 reads MDHEN; CDR2 reads SYDVKM. Trimming removed 3 bases at V and 6 bases at J, with 15 bases between.

V and J are TRBV18 and TRBJ1-5, with a possible D match to TRBD1 (6 bases). V was cut by 3 bases and J by 6 bases, with 12 bases left in between. Germline CDR1 reads KGHSH; CDR2 reads LQKENI. The CDR3 runs to 14 residues. CDR3 amino acids: CASSPGGGGQPQHF. CDR3 DNA sequence: TGTGCCAGCTCACCCGGGGGCGGTGGTCAGCCCCAGCATTTT.

The J gene is TRBJ2-5, the V gene TRBV20-1; weak D call: TRBD2 (6 bases). Germline V CDR1 and CDR2: DFQATT, SNEGSKA (reference sequence). V lost 6 bases to trimming and J lost 1 base, with 12 bases between them. The CDR3 runs to 13 residues. CDR3 in amino acids: CSAPAGLQETQYF. In DNA, the CDR3 is TGCAGTGCCCCCGCGGGACTCCAAGAGACCCAGTACTTC.

This chain uses TRBV20-1 with TRBJ2-3; D might be TRBD1 (6 bases). This CDR3 spans 14 amino acids. The V end was cut by 5 bases, the J end by 0 bases, with 12 bases between. Germline lookup yields CDR1 DFQATT and CDR2 SNEGSKA (reference sequence). The CDR3 DNA sequence: TGCAGTGCTCGCTGGACAGAAAGCACAGATACGCAGTATTTT. It codes for CSARWTESTDTQYF.

The V call is TRBV4-2, the J call TRBJ1-2; D is uncertain. In germline, CDR1 is LGHNA, CDR2 YNFKEQ. The CDR3 is 15 amino acids. Trimming removed 1 base at V and 4 bases at J, with 13 bases between. Written as DNA, the CDR3 is TGTGCCAGCAGCCAAGCCCCGGTCACCATCTATGGCTACACCTTC. The encoded protein is CASSQAPVTIYGYTF.

CDR3 coding DNA: TGCGCCAGCAGCTTGCAGGGGGGGCAGTCATCCAATGAGCAGTTCTTC. It yields the protein CASSLQGGQSSNEQFF. This chain uses TRBV5-1 with TRBJ2-1; D tentatively fits TRBD1 or TRBD2 (7 bases each). The CDR3 is 16 amino acids. Trimming took 1 base from V and 6 from J, leaving 17 bases between them. Germline CDR1 reads SGHRS; CDR2 reads YFSETQ.

The chain carries TRBV20-1 and TRBJ2-1; 11 positions agree with TRBD2. The CDR3 loop spans 15 amino acids. Germline loops: CDR1 DFQATT, CDR2 SNEGSKA (reference sequence). V trimming: 1 base; J trimming: 7 bases; junction bases outside the gene matches: 6. DNA of the CDR3: TGCAGTGCTAGAGCCGGGACTAGCGGTAGAAATGAGCAGTTCTTC. Protein product: CSARAGTSGRNEQFF.

This chain uses TRBV2 with TRBJ1-1, with D possibly being TRBD1 (6 bases). The V and J ends lost 7 bases and 4 bases respectively, with 19 bases between them. CDR1 and CDR2 from the germline V gene are SNHLY and FYNNEI. CDR3 length equals 15 residues. The CDR3 DNA sequence: TGTGCCAGCAATAGTCCGCAGGGGACCGGCACTGAAGCTTTCTTT. Its translation: CASNSPQGTGTEAFF.